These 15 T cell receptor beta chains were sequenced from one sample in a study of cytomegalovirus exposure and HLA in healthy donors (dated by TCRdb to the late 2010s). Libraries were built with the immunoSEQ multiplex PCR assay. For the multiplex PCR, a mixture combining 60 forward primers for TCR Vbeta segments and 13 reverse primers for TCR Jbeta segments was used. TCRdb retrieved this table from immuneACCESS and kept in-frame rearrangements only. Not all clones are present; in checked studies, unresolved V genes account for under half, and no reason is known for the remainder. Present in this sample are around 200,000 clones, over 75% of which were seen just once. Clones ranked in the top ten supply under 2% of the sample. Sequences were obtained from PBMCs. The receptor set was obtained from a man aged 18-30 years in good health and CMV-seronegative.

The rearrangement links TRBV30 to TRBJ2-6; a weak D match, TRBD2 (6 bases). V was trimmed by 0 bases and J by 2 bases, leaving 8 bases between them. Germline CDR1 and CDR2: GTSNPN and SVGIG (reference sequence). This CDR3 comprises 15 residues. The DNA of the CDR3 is TGTGCCTGGAGTGTACGGAGGGCTGGGGCCAACGTCCTGACTTTC. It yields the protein CAWSVRRAGANVLTF. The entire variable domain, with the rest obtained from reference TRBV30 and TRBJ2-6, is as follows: SQTIHQWPATLVQPVGSPLSLECTVEGTSNPNLYWYRQAAGRGLQLLFYSVGIGQISSEVPQNLSASRPQDRQFILSSKKLLLSDSGFYLCAWSVRRAGANVLTFGAGSRLTVL.

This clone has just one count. The CDR3 reads CASSLAGTNNEQFF. As DNA, the CDR3 is TGTGCCAGCAGCTTAGCGGGCACGAACAATGAGCAGTTCTTC. The genes are TRBV11-1 and TRBJ2-1; D gene ambiguous. Germline CDR1 is SGHAT and CDR2 is FQDESV (reference sequence). The CDR3 has 14 residues. Between the trimmed V and J ends, which lost 0 bases and 5 bases, there was a span of 8 bases.

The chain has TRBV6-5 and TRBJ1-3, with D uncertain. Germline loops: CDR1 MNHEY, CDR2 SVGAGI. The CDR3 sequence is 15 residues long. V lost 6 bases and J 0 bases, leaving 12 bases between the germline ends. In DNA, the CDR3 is TGTGCCAGCAGCCCGAGTGGTGGCTCTGGAAACACCATATATTTT. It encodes CASSPSGGSGNTIYF.

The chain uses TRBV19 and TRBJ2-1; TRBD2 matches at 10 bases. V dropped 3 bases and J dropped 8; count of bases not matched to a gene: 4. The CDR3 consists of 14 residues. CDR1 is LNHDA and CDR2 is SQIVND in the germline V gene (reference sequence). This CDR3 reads CASSIVAGGDEQFF. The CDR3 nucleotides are TGTGCCAGTAGTATTGTAGCGGGAGGAGATGAGCAGTTCTTC.

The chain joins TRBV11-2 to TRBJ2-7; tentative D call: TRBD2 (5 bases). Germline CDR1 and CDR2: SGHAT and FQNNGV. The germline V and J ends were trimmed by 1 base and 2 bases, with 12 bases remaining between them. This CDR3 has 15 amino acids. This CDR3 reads CASSLVPRLPYEQYF. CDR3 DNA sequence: TGTGCCAGCAGCTTAGTTCCCAGACTACCCTACGAGCAGTACTTC. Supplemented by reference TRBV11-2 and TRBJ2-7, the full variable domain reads EAGVAQSPRYKIIEKRQSVAFWCNPISGHATLYWYQQILGQGPKLLIQFQNNGVVDDSQLPKDRFSAERLKGVDSTLKIQPAKLEDSAVYLCASSLVPRLPYEQYFGPGTRLTVT.

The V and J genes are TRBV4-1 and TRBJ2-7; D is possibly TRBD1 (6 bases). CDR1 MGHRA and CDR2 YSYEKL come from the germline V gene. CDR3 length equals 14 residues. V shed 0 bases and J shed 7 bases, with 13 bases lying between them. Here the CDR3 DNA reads TGCGCCAGCAGCCAAGAATCAGGGGCTGGTGAGCAGTACTTC. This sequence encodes CASSQESGAGEQYF.

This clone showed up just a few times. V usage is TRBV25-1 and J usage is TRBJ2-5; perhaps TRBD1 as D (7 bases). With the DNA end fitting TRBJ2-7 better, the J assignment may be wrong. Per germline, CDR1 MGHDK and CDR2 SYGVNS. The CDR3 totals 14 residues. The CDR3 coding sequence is TGTGCCAGCAGTGGACAGGGACTGACCTACGAGCAGTACTTC. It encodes CASSGQGLTYEQYF.

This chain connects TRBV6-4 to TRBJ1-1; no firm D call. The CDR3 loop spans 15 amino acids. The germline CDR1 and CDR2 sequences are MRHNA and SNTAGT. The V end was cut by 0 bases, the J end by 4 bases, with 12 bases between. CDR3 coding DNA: TGTGCCAGCAGTGACTCCGGGGAGATGGGCACTGAAGCTTTCTTT. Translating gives CASSDSGEMGTEAFF.

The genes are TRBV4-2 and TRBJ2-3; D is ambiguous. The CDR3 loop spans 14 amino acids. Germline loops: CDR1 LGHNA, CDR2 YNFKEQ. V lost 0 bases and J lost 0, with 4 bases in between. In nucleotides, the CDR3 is TGTGCCAGCAGCCAAGATAGAAGCACAGATACGCAGTATTTT. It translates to CASSQDRSTDTQYF.

CDR3 sequence: CASSIQGNSPLHF. The CDR3 DNA is TGTGCCAGTAGTATCCAGGGGAATTCACCCCTCCACTTT. The chain employs TRBV19 and TRBJ1-6; tentatively, D is TRBD1 (6 bases). From germline, CDR1 is LNHDA and CDR2 SQIVND (reference sequence). The germline V and J ends were trimmed by 3 bases and 7 bases, with 7 bases remaining between them. The CDR3 consists of 13 residues.

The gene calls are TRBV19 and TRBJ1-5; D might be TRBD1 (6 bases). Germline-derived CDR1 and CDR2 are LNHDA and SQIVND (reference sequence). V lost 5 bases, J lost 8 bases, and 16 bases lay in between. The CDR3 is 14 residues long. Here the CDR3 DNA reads TGTGCCAGTAGTTCAAGGGACACCCGGGAGCCCCAGCATTTT. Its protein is CASSSRDTREPQHF.

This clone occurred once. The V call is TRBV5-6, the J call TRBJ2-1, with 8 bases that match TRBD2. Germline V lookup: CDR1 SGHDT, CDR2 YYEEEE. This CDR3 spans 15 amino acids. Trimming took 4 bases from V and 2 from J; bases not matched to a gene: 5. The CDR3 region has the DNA TGTGCCAGCAGCATTAGCGGGAACACCTACAATGAGCAGTTCTTC. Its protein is CASSISGNTYNEQFF.

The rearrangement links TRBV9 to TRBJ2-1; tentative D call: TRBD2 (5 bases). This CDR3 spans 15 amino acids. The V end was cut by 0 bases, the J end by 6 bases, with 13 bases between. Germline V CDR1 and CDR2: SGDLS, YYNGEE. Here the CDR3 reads CASSVGPGGSNEQFF. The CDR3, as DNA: TGTGCCAGCAGCGTAGGCCCTGGCGGGTCCAATGAGCAGTTCTTC.

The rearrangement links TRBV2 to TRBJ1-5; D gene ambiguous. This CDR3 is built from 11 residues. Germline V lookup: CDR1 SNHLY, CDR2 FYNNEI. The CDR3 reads CALGDYQPQHF. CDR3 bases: TGTGCTTTGGGTGACTATCAGCCCCAGCATTTT.

The CDR3 spells CSATPYNEQFF. As DNA, the CDR3 is TGCAGTGCTACTCCTTACAATGAGCAGTTCTTC. This sequence joins TRBV20-1 and TRBJ2-1; D remains ambiguous. Trimming shortened V by 4 bases and J by 4 bases, and 5 bases separated the two germline ends. This CDR3 is built from 11 residues. Germline CDR1 reads DFQATT; CDR2 reads SNEGSKA (reference sequence).